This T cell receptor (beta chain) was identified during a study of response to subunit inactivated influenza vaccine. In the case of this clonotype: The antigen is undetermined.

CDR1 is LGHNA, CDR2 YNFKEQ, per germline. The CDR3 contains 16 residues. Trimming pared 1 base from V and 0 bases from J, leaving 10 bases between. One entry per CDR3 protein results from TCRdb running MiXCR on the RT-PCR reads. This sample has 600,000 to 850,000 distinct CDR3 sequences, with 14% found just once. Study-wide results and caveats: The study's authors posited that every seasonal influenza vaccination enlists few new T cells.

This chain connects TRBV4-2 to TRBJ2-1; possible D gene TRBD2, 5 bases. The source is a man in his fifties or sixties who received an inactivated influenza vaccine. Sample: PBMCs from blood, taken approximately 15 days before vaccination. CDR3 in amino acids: CASSQVGLSSYNEQFF. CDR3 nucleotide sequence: TGTGCCAGCAGCCAAGTCGGACTGAGCTCCTACAATGAGCAGTTCTTC.